This T cell receptor (beta chain) appears in the sequencing data of a study of post-analysis software for immune sequencing data. Turning to the study itself: The cohort encompassed relapsing-remitting, secondary progressive and progressive-relapsing multiple sclerosis disease courses.

Germline CDR1 reads MDHEN; CDR2 reads SYDVKM. The CDR3 runs 13 residues. The V gene lost 6 bases and the J gene lost 7 bases, with 13 bases spanning the gap. Study findings and constraints: Higher frequency in patients than in controls was seen for roughly five TRBV segments, with TRBV5-6, TRBV5-1 and TRBV20-1 among them. Same-batch samples co-clustered strongly by F measure.

Sequencing libraries made from TCR beta cDNA carried unique molecular identifiers. MiXCR, applied by TCRdb to the PCR reads, yields one record per CDR3 protein. The sample records hundreds of thousands of distinct CDR3 sequences, about 32% being singletons. Turning to this clonotype: Its antigen is not known.

The origin of this receptor is a girl between 10 and 17 years old with multiple sclerosis. The rearrangement links TRBV28 to TRBJ2-1; D uncertain. Sequenced input: blood. The CDR3 loop reads CASSIVGGNEQFF. CDR3 nucleotides: TGTGCCAGCAGCATAGTTGGTGGTAATGAGCAGTTCTTC.